Described below is a single T cell receptor (beta chain) sequence and its context. Antigen unknown. This CDR3 contains 11 residues. Trimming pared 11 bases from V and 4 bases from J, leaving 12 bases between. CDR1 is SGHAT and CDR2 is FQNNGV in the germline V gene. The data were obtained in a study of graft-versus-host responses after intestinal transplantation. Study-level background: Transplants given to recipients were multivisceral, liver-intestinal, or isolated intestinal. Anti-thymocyte globulin served as induction for all recipients, who then took tacrolimus and steroids for about three years. Study-wide results and caveats: Detection of GvH clones occurred in recipient marrow, and some had their first appearance in ileum or blood. The study associated peak circulating GvH clone levels with early post-transplant HvG declines.

TCRdb's table, derived via immunoSEQ multiplex PCR, lists solely in-frame clones and lacks some. The data contain just under 85,000 clones, about 91% of them singletons. The sample in question was unstimulated CD8+ T cells sorted from spleen or lymph node cells, obtained before transplant. This TCR derives from a human donor who was the organ donor for an intestinal transplant. The chain is built from TRBV11-2 and TRBJ2-7; perhaps TRBD2 as D (6 bases). The chain's CDR3 is CASTGGYEQYF. The CDR3 DNA is TGTGCCTCCACCGGGGGTTACGAGCAGTACTTC.